The 21 T cell receptor beta chains below come from one sample, sequenced in a study of T cells in tuberculosis. The protocol was immunoSEQ multiplex PCR, while the TCRdb copy is restricted to in-frame clones and leaves out a portion. The sample records roughly 32,000 clones, 93% being singletons. As to time point: new active TB diagnosis, blood taken before or within 7 days of starting treatment. Source: PBMCs, taken at tuberculosis diagnosis. The receptor set was obtained from an adult with tuberculosis.

V and J are TRBV19 and TRBJ2-7; TRBD1 matches at 9 bases. This CDR3 comprises 13 residues. V was pared by 6 bases and J by 5 bases, with 5 bases of the junction left unmatched. Germline-derived CDR1 and CDR2 are LNHDA and SQIVND (reference sequence). DNA of the CDR3: TGTGCCAGTAGGAAAACAGGGGGCGACGAGCAGTACTTC. Its translation is CASRKTGGDEQYF.

The rearrangement joins TRBV30 to TRBJ2-7; D is perhaps TRBD1 (5 bases). Germline assignment: CDR1 GTSNPN and CDR2 SVGIG (reference sequence). The length of the CDR3 is 11 residues. V gave up 0 bases and J gave up 6 bases, with 6 bases separating them. In nucleotides, the CDR3 is TGTGCCTGGAGTGTAAGGGGCGAGCAGTACTTC. Residues: CAWSVRGEQYF.

The chain couples TRBV4-1 to TRBJ1-5; D is ambiguous. Germline-derived CDR1 and CDR2 are MGHRA and YSYEKL. The CDR3 consists of 15 residues. Trimming removed 0 bases at V and 7 bases at J, with 13 bases between. The CDR3 sequence is CASSQDPRAEQPQHF. The CDR3 bases are TGCGCCAGCAGCCAAGATCCGCGGGCGGAGCAGCCCCAGCATTTT.

The CDR3 sequence is CASRDRGISLQETQYF. In DNA form, the CDR3 reads TGTGCCAGCAGGGACAGGGGAATATCCTTACAAGAGACCCAGTACTTC. The rearrangement links TRBV2 to TRBJ2-5, with 9 bases that match TRBD1. The trim removed 6 bases at V and 2 bases at J, leaving 10 bases unmatched. The CDR3 has 16 residues. Germline values: CDR1 SNHLY, CDR2 FYNNEI.

This sequence joins TRBV18 and TRBJ2-4; D might be TRBD2 (6 bases). CDR3 length: 19 amino acids. The germline CDR1 and CDR2 sequences are KGHSH and LQKENI. Trimming took 2 bases from V and 0 from J, leaving 20 bases between them. CDR3 bases: TGTGCCAGCTCACCAACAGGACCTACTAGCCCCATAGCCAAAAACATTCAGTACTTC. This sequence encodes CASSPTGPTSPIAKNIQYF. Complete variable domain (other parts from reference TRBV18 and TRBJ2-4): NAGVMQNPRHLVRRRGQEARLRCSPMKGHSHVYWYRQLPEEGLKFMVYLQKENIIDESGMPKERFSAEFPKEGPSILRIQQVVRGDSAAYFCASSPTGPTSPIAKNIQYFGAGTRLSVL.

The CDR3 reads CASSATGPGQPQHF. CDR3 sequence (DNA): TGTGCCAGCAGCGCCACAGGGCCTGGGCAGCCCCAGCATTTT. The J gene is TRBJ1-5, the V gene TRBV7-9; possibly TRBD1 for D (6 bases). The CDR3 has 14 amino acids. Germline V CDR1 and CDR2: SEHNR, FQNEAQ (reference sequence). Trimming stripped 5 bases from V and 7 bases from J, with 15 bases between.

This chain links TRBV11-2 with TRBJ2-1; 16 nucleotides match TRBD2. This CDR3 spans 15 amino acids. Germline values: CDR1 SGHAT, CDR2 FQNNGV. Trimming cost V 5 bases and J 8 bases; bases outside gene matches: 3. CDR3 coding DNA: TGTGCCAGCAGCCCGGGACTAGCGGGAGGGTATGAGCAGTTCTTC. Its translation is CASSPGLAGGYEQFF.

V and J are TRBV11-2 and TRBJ1-6; 7 bases map to TRBD1. V dropped 5 bases and J dropped 9; count of bases not matched to a gene: 4. There are 13 residues in the CDR3. From germline, CDR1 is SGHAT and CDR2 FQNNGV. The CDR3 DNA sequence: TGTGCCAGCAGCCCGCAGGGGGGTTCACCCCTCCACTTT. Translating it yields CASSPQGGSPLHF.

V gene TRBV4-1 combines with J gene TRBJ2-1, with D perhaps TRBD2 (6 bases). Trimming removed 4 bases at V and 5 bases at J, with 21 bases between. The CDR3 runs 17 residues. Germline assignment: CDR1 MGHRA and CDR2 YSYEKL. Here the CDR3 reads CASSRGTLGLGDNEQFF. CDR3 bases: TGCGCCAGCAGCCGCGGGACTCTCGGCTTAGGGGACAATGAGCAGTTCTTC.

The chain combines TRBV28 with TRBJ2-7; tentatively, D is TRBD2 (5 bases). This CDR3 spans 13 amino acids. V was clipped by 7 bases and J by 0 bases, with 10 bases between them. Germline V gene sequence: CDR1 MDHEN, CDR2 SYDVKM. DNA of the CDR3: TGTGCCAGCAAGAGTAGCGCCTCCTACGAGCAGTACTTC. Translated, it gives CASKSSASYEQYF.

The chain recombines TRBV19 with TRBJ1-2, with TRBD1 as a possible D gene (5 bases). The germline gives CDR1 LNHDA, CDR2 SQIVND (reference sequence). V dropped 6 bases and J dropped 5 bases, with 16 bases sitting between them. The CDR3 contains 14 residues. In nucleotides, the CDR3 is TGTGCCAGTAGCCCTACAGGAGCTGGTTATGGCTACACCTTC. Translation: CASSPTGAGYGYTF.

The chain carries TRBV7-8 and TRBJ1-2, with D possibly TRBD1 on 6 matching bases. CDR3 size: 15 residues. Trimming removed 4 bases at V and 3 bases at J, with 15 bases between. Germline CDR1 reads SGHVS; CDR2 reads FQNEAQ. CDR3 nucleotides: TGTGCCAGCAGCTCAACTCGGGGGGCGGACTATGGCTACACCTTC. This codes for CASSSTRGADYGYTF.

CDR3 bases: TGTGCCTGGAAGGGGGACAGCGCCCTAGTGGTCTATGGCTACACCTTC. Its translation is CAWKGDSALVVYGYTF. This chain joins TRBV30 and TRBJ1-2; 7 nucleotides match TRBD1. CDR3 size: 16 residues. Trimming removed 4 bases from V and 4 bases from J; junction bases left unmatched: 15. Germline CDR1 is GTSNPN and CDR2 is SVGIG (reference sequence).

This rearrangement joins TRBV4-1 to TRBJ1-2, with 9 bases aligning to TRBD1. The CDR3 runs 15 residues. Germline V CDR1 and CDR2: MGHRA, YSYEKL. The J segment lost 8 bases and the V segment lost 2 bases, leaving 9 bases of the junction unmatched. The CDR3 nucleotides read TGCGCCAGCAGCCAATCATGGACAGGGGCGGGGGGCTACACCTTC. It is translated as CASSQSWTGAGGYTF.

The V call is TRBV4-2, the J call TRBJ2-7; 12 bases are shared with TRBD2. V lost 0 bases and J lost 0; bases outside the gene matches: 15. The V gene's germline CDR1 is LGHNA and CDR2 YNFKEQ. The CDR3 runs 21 residues. The DNA for the CDR3 is TGTGCCAGCAGCCAAGAGATGCCGGGACTAGCGGGTTCCCGCAGCTCCTACGAGCAGTACTTC. Its translation is CASSQEMPGLAGSRSSYEQYF.

This chain's CDR3 is CASSPRLAGTAGELFF. DNA of the CDR3: TGTGCCAGCAGCCCTAGACTAGCGGGGACAGCCGGGGAGCTGTTTTTT. The V gene is TRBV7-3, the J gene TRBJ2-2; 11 positions match TRBD2. With 5 bases clipped from V and 6 bases from J, the junction kept 8 bases outside the gene matches. Germline assignment: CDR1 SGHTA and CDR2 FQGTGA. The CDR3 loop spans 16 amino acids.

This chain links TRBV2 with TRBJ1-1, with TRBD1 matching 7 bases. V shed 4 bases and J 3 bases; nucleotides not matched to a gene: 8. The germline V gene has CDR1 SNHLY and CDR2 FYNNEI. The CDR3 runs to 15 residues. DNA for the CDR3: TGTGCCAGCAGTGCGTCAGGGGGTAGGGACACTGAAGCTTTCTTT. Protein product: CASSASGGRDTEAFF.

This chain joins TRBV15 and TRBJ1-2, with 7 nucleotides matching TRBD1. Germline assignment: CDR1 LNHNV and CDR2 YYDKDF (reference sequence). The CDR3 runs 15 residues. Trimming at V came to 0 bases and at J to 3 bases, leaving 4 bases not matched to a gene. Here the CDR3 reads CATSREDRVHYGYTF. The DNA of the CDR3 is TGTGCCACCAGCAGAGAAGACAGGGTACACTATGGCTACACCTTC. Supplemented by reference TRBV15 and TRBJ1-2, the full variable domain reads DAMVIQNPRYQVTQFGKPVTLSCSQTLNHNVMYWYQQKSSQAPKLLFHYYDKDFNNEADTPDNFQSRRPNTSFCFLDIRSPGLGDTAMYLCATSREDRVHYGYTFGSGTRLTVV.

The gene calls are TRBV9 and TRBJ1-1; the D gene is possibly TRBD1 (5 bases). The CDR3 totals 14 residues. The V end was cut by 4 bases, the J end by 4 bases, with 14 bases between. The V gene's germline CDR1 is SGDLS and CDR2 YYNGEE. CDR3 nucleotides: TGTGCCAGCAGCTCTGGGAGGGGCGGCACTGAAGCTTTCTTT. Translated, it gives CASSSGRGGTEAFF.

V is TRBV19 and J is TRBJ2-7; TRBD1 might be the D (6 bases). V lost 8 bases and J 1 base, leaving 21 bases between the germline ends. This CDR3 has 16 residues. Germline-derived CDR1 and CDR2 are LNHDA and SQIVND (reference sequence). CDR3 bases: TGTGCCAGTTCTCCGGCCCCCCTTGGACAGTCCTACGAGCAGTACTTC. Its protein product is CASSPAPLGQSYEQYF.

The genes are TRBV28 and TRBJ1-1; maybe TRBD1 (5 bases). Germline CDR1 reads MDHEN; CDR2 reads SYDVKM. Trimming removed 6 bases from V and 6 bases from J, with 23 bases in between. The CDR3 covers 16 residues. The CDR3 loop is CASREDGPHGAAEAFF. For the CDR3, the DNA is TGTGCCAGCAGAGAAGACGGACCCCATGGGGCTGCTGAAGCTTTCTTT.